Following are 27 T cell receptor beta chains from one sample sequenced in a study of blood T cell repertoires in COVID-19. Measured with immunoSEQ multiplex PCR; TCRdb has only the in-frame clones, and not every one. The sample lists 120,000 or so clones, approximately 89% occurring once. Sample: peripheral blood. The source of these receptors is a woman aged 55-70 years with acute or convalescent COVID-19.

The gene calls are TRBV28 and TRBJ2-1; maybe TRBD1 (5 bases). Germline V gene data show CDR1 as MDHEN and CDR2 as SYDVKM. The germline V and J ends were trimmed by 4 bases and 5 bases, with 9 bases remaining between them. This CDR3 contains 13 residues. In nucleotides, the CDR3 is TGTGCCAGCAGTTCAGGGTTCGACAATGAGCAGTTCTTC. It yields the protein CASSSGFDNEQFF.

CDR3 sequence: CATSRGRVGETQYF. The CDR3 DNA reads TGTGCCACCAGCAGAGGGAGGGTGGGAGAGACCCAGTACTTC. The chain links TRBV15 to TRBJ2-5; possibly TRBD2 for D (6 bases). Germline CDR1 and CDR2: LNHNV and YYDKDF (reference sequence). Trimming shortened V by 1 base and J by 4 bases, and 10 bases separated the two germline ends. This CDR3 contains 14 residues.

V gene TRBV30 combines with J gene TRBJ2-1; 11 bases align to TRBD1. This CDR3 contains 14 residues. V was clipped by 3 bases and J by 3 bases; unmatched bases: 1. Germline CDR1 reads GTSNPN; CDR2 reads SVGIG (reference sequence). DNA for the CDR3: TGTGCCTGGAGGGGACAGGGGGGCTACAATGAGCAGTTCTTC. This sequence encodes CAWRGQGGYNEQFF.

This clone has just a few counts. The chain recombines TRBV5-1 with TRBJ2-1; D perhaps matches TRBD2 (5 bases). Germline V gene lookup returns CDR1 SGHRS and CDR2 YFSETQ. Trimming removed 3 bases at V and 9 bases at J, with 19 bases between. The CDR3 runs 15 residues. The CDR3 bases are TGCGCCAGCAGCTCCGATACCCACACTAGAACTGAGCAGTTCTTC. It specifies CASSSDTHTRTEQFF.

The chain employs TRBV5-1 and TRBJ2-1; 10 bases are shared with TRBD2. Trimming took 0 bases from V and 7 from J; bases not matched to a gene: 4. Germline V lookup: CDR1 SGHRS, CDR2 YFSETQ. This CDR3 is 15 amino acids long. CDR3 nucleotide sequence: TGCGCCAGCAGCTTGGAGTCTAGCGGGAGTAATGAGCAGTTCTTC. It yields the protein CASSLESSGSNEQFF.

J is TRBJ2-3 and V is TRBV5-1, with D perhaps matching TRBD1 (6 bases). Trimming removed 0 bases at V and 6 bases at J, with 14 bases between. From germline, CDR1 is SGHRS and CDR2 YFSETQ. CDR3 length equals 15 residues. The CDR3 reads CASSLALGGRDTQYF. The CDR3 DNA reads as TGCGCCAGCAGCTTGGCCCTAGGGGGACGGGATACGCAGTATTTT.

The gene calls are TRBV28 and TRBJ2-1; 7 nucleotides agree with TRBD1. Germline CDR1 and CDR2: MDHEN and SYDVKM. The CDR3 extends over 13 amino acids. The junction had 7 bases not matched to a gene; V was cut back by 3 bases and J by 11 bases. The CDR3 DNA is TGTGCCAGCAGTTTGTCGGGACAGTCAAAGCAGTTCTTC. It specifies CASSLSGQSKQFF.

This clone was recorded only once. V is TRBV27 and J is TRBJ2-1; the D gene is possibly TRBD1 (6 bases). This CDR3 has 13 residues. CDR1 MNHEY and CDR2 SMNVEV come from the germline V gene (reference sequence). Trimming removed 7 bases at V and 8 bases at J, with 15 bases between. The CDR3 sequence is CASKGELVDEQFF. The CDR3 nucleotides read TGTGCCAGCAAGGGGGAGTTGGTGGATGAGCAGTTCTTC.

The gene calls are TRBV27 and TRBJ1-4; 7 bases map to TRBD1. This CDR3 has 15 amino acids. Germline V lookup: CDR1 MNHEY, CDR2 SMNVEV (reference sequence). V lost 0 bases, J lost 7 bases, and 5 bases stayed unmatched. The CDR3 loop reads CASSLSKGAFEKLFF. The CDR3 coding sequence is TGTGCCAGCAGTTTATCTAAGGGGGCTTTTGAAAAACTGTTTTTT.

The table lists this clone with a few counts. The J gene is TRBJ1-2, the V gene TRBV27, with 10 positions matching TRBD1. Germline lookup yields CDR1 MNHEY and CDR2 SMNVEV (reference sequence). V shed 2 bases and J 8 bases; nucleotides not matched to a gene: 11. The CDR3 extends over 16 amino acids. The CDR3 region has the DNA TGTGCCAGCAGTTTAGACCATCGACAGGGGGCGGGGGGCTACACCTTC. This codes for CASSLDHRQGAGGYTF.

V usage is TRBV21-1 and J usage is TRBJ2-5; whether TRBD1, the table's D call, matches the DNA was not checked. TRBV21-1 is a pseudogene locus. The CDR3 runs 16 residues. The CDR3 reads CASSKGHQGCRETQYF. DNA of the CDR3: TGTGCCAGCAGCAAAGGACACCAGGGGTGTCGAGAGACCCAGTACTTC.

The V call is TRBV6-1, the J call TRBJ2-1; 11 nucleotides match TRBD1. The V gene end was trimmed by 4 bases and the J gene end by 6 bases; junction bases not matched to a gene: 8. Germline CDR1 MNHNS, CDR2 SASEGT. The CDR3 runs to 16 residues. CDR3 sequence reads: CASSADRGPGFNEQFF. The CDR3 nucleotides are TGTGCCAGCAGTGCGGACAGGGGGCCAGGCTTCAATGAGCAGTTCTTC.

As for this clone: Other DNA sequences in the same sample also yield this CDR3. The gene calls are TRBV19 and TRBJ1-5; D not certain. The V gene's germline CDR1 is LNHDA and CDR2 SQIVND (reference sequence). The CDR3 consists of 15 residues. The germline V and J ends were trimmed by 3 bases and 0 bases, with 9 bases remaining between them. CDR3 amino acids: CASSIRGFSNQPQHF. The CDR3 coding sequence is TGTGCCAGTAGTATCCGCGGCTTTAGCAATCAGCCCCAGCATTTT.

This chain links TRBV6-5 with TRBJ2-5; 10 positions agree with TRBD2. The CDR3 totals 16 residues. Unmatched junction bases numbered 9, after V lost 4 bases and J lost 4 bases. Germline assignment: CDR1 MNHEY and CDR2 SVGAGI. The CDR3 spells CASSSLTIAGGETQYF. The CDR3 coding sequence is TGTGCCAGCAGTTCATTAACGATAGCGGGAGGAGAGACCCAGTACTTC.

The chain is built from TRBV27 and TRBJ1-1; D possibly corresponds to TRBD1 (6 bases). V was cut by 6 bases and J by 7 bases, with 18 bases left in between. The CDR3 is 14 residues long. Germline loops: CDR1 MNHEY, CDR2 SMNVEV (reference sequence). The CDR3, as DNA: TGTGCCAGCAGGGTAAACACAGGGAGGGGTGAAGCTTTCTTT. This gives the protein CASRVNTGRGEAFF.

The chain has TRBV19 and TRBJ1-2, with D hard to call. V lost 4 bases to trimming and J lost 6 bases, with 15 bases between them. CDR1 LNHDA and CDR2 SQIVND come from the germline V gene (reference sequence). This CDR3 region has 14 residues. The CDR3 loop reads CASSTYPTMDGYTF. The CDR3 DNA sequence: TGTGCCAGTAGTACGTACCCGACTATGGATGGCTACACCTTC.

The CDR3 loop is CASSLFSWNEQFF. DNA for the CDR3: TGTGCCAGCAGCTTATTCAGTTGGAATGAGCAGTTCTTC. This chain uses TRBV7-2 with TRBJ2-1; D is uncertain. The germline CDR1 and CDR2 sequences are SGHTA and FQGNSA. The CDR3 has 13 amino acids. Trimming removed 2 bases at V and 7 bases at J, with 9 bases between.

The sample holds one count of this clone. The CDR3 DNA reads as TGTGCCATCAGTCTTCCGGGACAGGGGGCCACTGAAGCTTTCTTT. Its protein is CAISLPGQGATEAFF. The gene calls are TRBV10-3 and TRBJ1-1; 12 bases are shared with TRBD1. The CDR3 runs 15 residues. Germline assignment: CDR1 ENHRY and CDR2 SYGVKD. Trimming removed 5 bases from V and 4 bases from J; junction bases left unmatched: 5.

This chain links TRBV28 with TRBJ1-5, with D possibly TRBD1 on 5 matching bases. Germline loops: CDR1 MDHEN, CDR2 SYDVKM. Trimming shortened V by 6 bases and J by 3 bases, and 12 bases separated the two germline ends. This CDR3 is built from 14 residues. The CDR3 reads CASRVIQDNQPQHF. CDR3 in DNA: TGTGCCAGCAGAGTCATACAGGACAATCAGCCCCAGCATTTT.

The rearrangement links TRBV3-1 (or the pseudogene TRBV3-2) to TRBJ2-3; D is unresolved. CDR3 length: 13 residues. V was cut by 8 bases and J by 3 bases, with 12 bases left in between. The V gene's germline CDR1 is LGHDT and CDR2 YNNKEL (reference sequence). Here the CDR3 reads CASRRSATDTQYF. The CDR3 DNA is TGTGCCAGCCGTCGGAGTGCAACAGATACGCAGTATTTT.

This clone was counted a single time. CDR3 in DNA: TGCAGCGTTGCTGGGACTAGCGGGAGGGCGTCCGGGGAGCTGTTTTTT. Translated, it gives CSVAGTSGRASGELFF. V and J are TRBV29-1 and TRBJ2-2, with 16 nucleotides matching TRBD2. CDR3 length: 16 amino acids. The V gene's germline CDR1 is SQVTM and CDR2 ANQGSEA. V lost 4 bases to trimming and J lost 6 bases; unmatched junction nucleotides: 5.

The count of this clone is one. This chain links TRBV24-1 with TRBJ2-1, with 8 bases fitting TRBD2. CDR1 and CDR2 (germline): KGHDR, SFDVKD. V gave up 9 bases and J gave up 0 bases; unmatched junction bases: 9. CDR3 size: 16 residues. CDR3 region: CATALGGGPSYNEQFF. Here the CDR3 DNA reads TGTGCCACCGCCCTCGGGGGGGGCCCCTCCTACAATGAGCAGTTCTTC.

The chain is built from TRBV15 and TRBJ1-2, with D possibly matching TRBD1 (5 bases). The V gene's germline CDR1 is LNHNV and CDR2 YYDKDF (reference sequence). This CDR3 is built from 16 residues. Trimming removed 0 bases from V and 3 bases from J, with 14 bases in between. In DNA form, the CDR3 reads TGTGCCACCAGCAGAGATCCCGAGGGGAGGTACTATGGCTACACCTTC. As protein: CATSRDPEGRYYGYTF. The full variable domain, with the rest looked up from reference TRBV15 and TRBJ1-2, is DAMVIQNPRYQVTQFGKPVTLSCSQTLNHNVMYWYQQKSSQAPKLLFHYYDKDFNNEADTPDNFQSRRPNTSFCFLDIRSPGLGDTAMYLCATSRDPEGRYYGYTFGSGTRLTVV.

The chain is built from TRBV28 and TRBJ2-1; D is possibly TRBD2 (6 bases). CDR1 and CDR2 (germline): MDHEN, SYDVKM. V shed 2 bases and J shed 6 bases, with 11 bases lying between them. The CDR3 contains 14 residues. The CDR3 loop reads CASSLGGGPNEQFF. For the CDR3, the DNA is TGTGCCAGCAGTTTAGGGGGAGGCCCCAATGAGCAGTTCTTC.

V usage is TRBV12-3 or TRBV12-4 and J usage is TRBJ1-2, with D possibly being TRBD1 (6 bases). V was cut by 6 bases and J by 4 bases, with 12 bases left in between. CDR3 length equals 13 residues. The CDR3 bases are TGTGCCAGCAGGGCAGGACAGATCTATGGCTACACCTTC. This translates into CASRAGQIYGYTF.

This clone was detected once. CDR3 bases: TGTGCCAGTAGTCTCCTACCGGGGGGGAGCTCCTACAATGAGCAGTTCTTC. It translates to CASSLLPGGSSYNEQFF. The chain employs TRBV19 and TRBJ2-1, with 8 bases lining up with TRBD2. Germline lookup yields CDR1 LNHDA and CDR2 SQIVND (reference sequence). With V trimmed by 5 bases and J by 0 bases, 9 bases remained unmatched. The CDR3 is made up of 17 amino acids.

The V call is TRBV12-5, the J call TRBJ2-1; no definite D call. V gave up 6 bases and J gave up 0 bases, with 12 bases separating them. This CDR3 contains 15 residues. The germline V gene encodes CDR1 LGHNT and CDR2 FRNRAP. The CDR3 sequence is CASGSLAVSYNEQFF. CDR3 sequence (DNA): TGTGCTAGTGGATCCTTGGCCGTCTCCTACAATGAGCAGTTCTTC.